Shown below are 4 T cell receptor beta chains from a single sample sequenced in a study of T-cell memory formation after mild COVID-19. TCRdb re-analysed the 5' RACE reads in MiXCR, keeping a single row per CDR3 protein. The sample shows 180,000 or so distinct CDR3 sequences, 11% of them seen only once. Sequencing used PBMCs or a T cell subset sorted from them (not recorded which). Every receptor here comes from a man aged 18 to 29 who had mild COVID-19 (a few samples of this study predate the infection). Cell type and time point are not known.

This clonotype was seen a handful of times. V is TRBV9 and J is TRBJ2-5; TRBD2 agrees at 13 bases. With 0 bases clipped from V and 5 bases from J, the junction kept 4 bases outside the gene matches. The CDR3 covers 16 residues. Germline assignment: CDR1 SGDLS and CDR2 YYNGEE. The CDR3 region has the DNA TGTGCCAGCAGCGTAGGAACTAGCGGGGGGGCGGAGACCCAGTACTTC. Translating gives CASSVGTSGGAETQYF.

The table lists this clonotype with a few counts. This chain joins TRBV2 and TRBJ1-1; D ambiguous. V was clipped by 5 bases and J by 5 bases, with 12 bases between them. In germline, CDR1 is SNHLY, CDR2 FYNNEI. The CDR3 sequence is 13 residues long. The CDR3 spells CASSKEAETEAFF. The CDR3 nucleotides are TGTGCCAGCAGTAAAGAGGCCGAGACTGAAGCTTTCTTT.

This clonotype was detected many times. V is TRBV7-2 and J is TRBJ2-1, with D perhaps matching TRBD2 (5 bases). V gave up 4 bases and J gave up 10 bases, with 8 bases separating them. CDR1 and CDR2 from the germline V gene are SGHTA and FQGNSA. The CDR3 is 11 amino acids. CDR3 nucleotides: TGTGCCAGCAGCTCTAGCCGGGAGCAGTTCTTC. It codes for CASSSSREQFF.

This clonotype was detected a few times. The V gene is TRBV5-1, the J gene TRBJ2-3; TRBD1 or TRBD2 may be the D gene (5 bases each). V was cut by 0 bases and J by 4 bases, with 9 bases left in between. This CDR3 has 14 amino acids. Germline CDR1 and CDR2: SGHRS and YFSETQ. Written as DNA, the CDR3 is TGCGCCAGCAGCTTGGATACGGGACCAGATACGCAGTATTTT. It codes for CASSLDTGPDTQYF.